The next 5 T cell receptor beta chains were all read from a single sample in a study of blood T cell repertoires in COVID-19. Clones were read by immunoSEQ multiplex PCR, and TCRdb kept only the in-frame ones, dropping some. The sample yields about 34,000 clones, around 80% seen once. Sample: peripheral blood. All receptors derive from a woman in her fifties or sixties with acute or convalescent COVID-19.

This chain uses TRBV7-8 with TRBJ2-7; the D gene is possibly TRBD2 (6 bases). Germline-derived CDR1 and CDR2 are SGHVS and FQNEAQ. Deletions cut 2 bases from V and 2 bases from J, with 10 bases between. This CDR3 is built from 14 residues. This CDR3 reads CASSLRTSPYEQYF. The CDR3 coding sequence is TGTGCCAGCAGCTTAAGAACTAGCCCCTACGAGCAGTACTTC.

J is TRBJ1-4 and V is TRBV18, with a tentative D call TRBD1 (5 bases). Germline V gene lookup returns CDR1 KGHSH and CDR2 LQKENI. The CDR3 has 14 residues. The V and J ends lost 5 bases and 8 bases respectively, with 15 bases between them. In nucleotides, the CDR3 is TGTGCCAGCTCATCGCAGGGAACGTGGGAAAAACTGTTTTTT. Translating gives CASSSQGTWEKLFF.

The genes are TRBV5-1 and TRBJ1-1, with D perhaps matching TRBD1 (6 bases). The V end was cut by 4 bases, the J end by 5 bases, with 12 bases between. The CDR3 consists of 13 residues. Germline assignment: CDR1 SGHRS and CDR2 YFSETQ. The CDR3 DNA reads as TGCGCCAGCAGCGTGCGGACAGTGACTGAAGCTTTCTTT. It yields the protein CASSVRTVTEAFF.

The V gene is TRBV6-1, the J gene TRBJ2-2, with 7 bases that match TRBD2. The CDR3 extends over 16 amino acids. In germline, CDR1 is MNHNS, CDR2 SASEGT. The J segment lost 4 bases and the V segment lost 3 bases, leaving 8 bases of the junction unmatched. In DNA, the CDR3 is TGTGCCAGCAGTGATGGAGCGGGGCACCCCACCGGGGAGCTGTTTTTT. Translation: CASSDGAGHPTGELFF.

V usage is TRBV27 and J usage is TRBJ1-6; 11 bases are a match to TRBD1. V trimming: 4 bases; J trimming: 7 bases; junction bases outside the gene matches: 9. This CDR3 is 17 amino acids long. Germline CDR1 is MNHEY and CDR2 is SMNVEV (reference sequence). This CDR3 is CASSYGTGGNPNSPLHF. CDR3 nucleotides: TGTGCCAGCAGTTACGGGACAGGGGGTAACCCGAATTCACCCCTCCACTTT.